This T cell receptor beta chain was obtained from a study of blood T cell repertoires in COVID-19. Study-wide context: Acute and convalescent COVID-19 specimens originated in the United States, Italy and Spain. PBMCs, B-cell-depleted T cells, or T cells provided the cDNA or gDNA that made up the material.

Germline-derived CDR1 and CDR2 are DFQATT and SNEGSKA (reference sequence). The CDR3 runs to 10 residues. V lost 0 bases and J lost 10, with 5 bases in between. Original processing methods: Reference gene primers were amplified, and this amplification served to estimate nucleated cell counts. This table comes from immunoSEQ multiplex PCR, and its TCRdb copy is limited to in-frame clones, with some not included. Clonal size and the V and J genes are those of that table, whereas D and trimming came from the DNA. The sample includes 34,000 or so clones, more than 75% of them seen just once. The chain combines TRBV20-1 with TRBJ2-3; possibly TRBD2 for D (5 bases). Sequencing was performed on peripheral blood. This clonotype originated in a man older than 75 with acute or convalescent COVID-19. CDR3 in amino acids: CSARERAQYF. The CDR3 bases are TGCAGTGCTAGAGAGAGGGCGCAGTATTTT.